This is a list of T cell receptor beta chains from one sample in a study of CD8+ T cells in alopecia areata. Clones were sequenced by immunoSEQ multiplex PCR, and TCRdb holds only the in-frame ones, with some missing. The sample carries 140,000 to 150,000 clones, about 51% recorded once. Source: CD8+ T cells sorted from blood, taken at week 4, from a patient treated with tofacitinib. The receptor set was obtained from a human donor with alopecia areata. Each CDR3 is given without its conserved first and last residue. The D gene is left open where the match is weak.

j_call	v_call	d_call	cdr3_aa
TRBJ2-1	TRBV15	-	AMSDGGSEQF
TRBJ2-2	TRBV7-6	TRBD1	ASSLGLKTGLSGELF
TRBJ1-1	TRBV10-3	-	AISEGQNTEAF
TRBJ1-6	TRBV11-2	-	ASSLDLQGFNSPLH
TRBJ2-7	TRBV10-3	-	ATRINDGSSYEQY
TRBJ2-1	TRBV7-8	TRBD2	ASSLVGLAGGWDEQF
TRBJ1-1	TRBV7-9	TRBD1	ASSLARTGGTEAF
TRBJ1-6	TRBV4-1	-	ASSQPGRLGTPLH
TRBJ2-2	TRBV7-7	-	ASSLSNTGELF
TRBJ2-7	TRBV6-1	-	ASSDRQTPYEQY
TRBJ2-7	TRBV7-9	TRBD2	ASSSRLAPYEQY
TRBJ1-1	TRBV5-1	-	ASGNREYTEAF
TRBJ1-5	TRBV5-1	-	ASSEGPTVNQPQH
TRBJ2-1	TRBV29-1	-	SVLGGLYNEQF
TRBJ2-3	TRBV6-5	TRBD1	ASQTGGRTDTQY
TRBJ2-7	TRBV11-1	-	ASYTTYEQY
TRBJ1-1	TRBV6-5	TRBD1	ASSYGTATEAF
TRBJ1-1	TRBV5-6	-	ASSFGGGTEAF
TRBJ1-5	TRBV4-3	-	ASSQDWVRQPQH
TRBJ2-5	TRBV5-1	TRBD1	ASSSQTGGWWETQY
TRBJ1-1	TRBV6-5	-	ASSYGPEAF
TRBJ2-3	TRBV15	-	ATSRDPRDGASTDTQY